This TCR beta chain was found in a study of blood T cell repertoires in COVID-19. About the study: T cells, B-cell-depleted T cells, or PBMCs provided the cDNA or gDNA that served as material.

In the original workflow: Estimation of nucleated cell counts relied on the amplification of reference gene primers. TCRdb's copy holds only in-frame clones and misses some; the assay was immunoSEQ multiplex PCR. The DNA was the basis for D and trimming; V, J and clone size are from that table. This sample has 200,000 or so clones, with 60% to 80% found just once. The CDR3 contains 14 residues. V lost 6 bases, J lost 4 bases, and 15 bases lay in between. Germline assignment: CDR1 MNHEY and CDR2 SVGAGI. This receptor was taken from a man between 60 and 75 years old with active or convalescent COVID-19. This sequence joins TRBV6-5 and TRBJ1-2; D not resolved. The material sequenced was peripheral blood. The CDR3 DNA reads as TGTGCCAGCAGCCCAGACTACTCCTTCTATGGCTACACCTTC. Its translation is CASSPDYSFYGYTF.